The clone carrying this T cell receptor beta chain was observed a handful of times. The sample belongs to a study of response to subunit inactivated influenza vaccine. From the RT-PCR reads, TCRdb called clonotypes with MiXCR, one entry per CDR3 protein. In the table there are 650,000 to 850,000 distinct CDR3 sequences, approximately 14% of which are singletons. CDR1 and CDR2 from the germline V gene are SGHRS and YFSETQ. Trimming removed 4 bases from V and 3 bases from J; junction bases left unmatched: 8. This CDR3 comprises 16 residues. The rearrangement links TRBV5-1 to TRBJ2-1; 9 bases map to TRBD1. This sequence originates from a man in his fifties or sixties who received an inactivated influenza vaccine. Sequenced here: PBMCs from blood, sampled about 14 days before vaccination. The CDR3 DNA follows: TGCGCCAGCAGCCGAGCGGGACAGGGTTACTACAATGAGCAGTTCTTC. Residues: CASSRAGQGYYNEQFF.